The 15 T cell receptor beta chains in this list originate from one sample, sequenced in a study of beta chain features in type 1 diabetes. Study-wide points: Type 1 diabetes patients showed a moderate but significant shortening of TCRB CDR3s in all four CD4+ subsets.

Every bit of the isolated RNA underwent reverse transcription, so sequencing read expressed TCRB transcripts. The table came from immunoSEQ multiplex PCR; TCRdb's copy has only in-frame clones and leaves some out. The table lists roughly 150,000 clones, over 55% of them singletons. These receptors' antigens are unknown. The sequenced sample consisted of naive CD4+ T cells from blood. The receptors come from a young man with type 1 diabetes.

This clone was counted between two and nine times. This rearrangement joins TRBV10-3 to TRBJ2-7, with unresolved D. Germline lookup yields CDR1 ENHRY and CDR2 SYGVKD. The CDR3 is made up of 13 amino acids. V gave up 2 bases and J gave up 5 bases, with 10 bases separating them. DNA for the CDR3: TGTGCCATCAGTGAGATCTCTACTCACGAGCAGTACTTC. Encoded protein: CAISEISTHEQYF.

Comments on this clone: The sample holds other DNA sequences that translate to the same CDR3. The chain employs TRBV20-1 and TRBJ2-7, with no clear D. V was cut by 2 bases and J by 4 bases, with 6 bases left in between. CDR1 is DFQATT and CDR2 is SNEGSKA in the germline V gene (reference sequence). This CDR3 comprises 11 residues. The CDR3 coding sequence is TGCAGTGCTAGATCGGGTTACGAGCAGTACTTC. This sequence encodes CSARSGYEQYF.

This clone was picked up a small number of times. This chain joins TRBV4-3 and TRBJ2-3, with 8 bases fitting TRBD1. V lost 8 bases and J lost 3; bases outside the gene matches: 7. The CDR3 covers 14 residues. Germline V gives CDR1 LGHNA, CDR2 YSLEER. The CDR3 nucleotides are TGCGCCAGCGCCAAGGACAGGGCGACAGATACGCAGTATTTT. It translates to CASAKDRATDTQYF.

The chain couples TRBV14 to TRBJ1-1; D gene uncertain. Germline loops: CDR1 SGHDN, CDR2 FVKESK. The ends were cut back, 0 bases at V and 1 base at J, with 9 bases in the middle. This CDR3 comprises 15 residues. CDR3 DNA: TGTGCCAGCAGCCAAGAAGCCCAGTGGAACACTGAAGCTTTCTTT. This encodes CASSQEAQWNTEAFF.

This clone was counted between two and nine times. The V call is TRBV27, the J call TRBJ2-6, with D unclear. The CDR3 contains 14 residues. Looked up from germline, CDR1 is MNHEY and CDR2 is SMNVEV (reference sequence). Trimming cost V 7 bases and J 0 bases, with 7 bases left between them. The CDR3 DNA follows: TGTGCCAGCACAGGCGTCTCTGGGGCCAACGTCCTGACTTTC. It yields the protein CASTGVSGANVLTF.

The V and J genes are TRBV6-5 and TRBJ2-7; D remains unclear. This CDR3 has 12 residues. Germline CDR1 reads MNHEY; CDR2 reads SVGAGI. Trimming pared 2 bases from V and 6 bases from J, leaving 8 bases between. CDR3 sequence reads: CASSYISGEQYF. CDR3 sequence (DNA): TGTGCCAGCAGTTACATATCTGGCGAGCAGTACTTC.

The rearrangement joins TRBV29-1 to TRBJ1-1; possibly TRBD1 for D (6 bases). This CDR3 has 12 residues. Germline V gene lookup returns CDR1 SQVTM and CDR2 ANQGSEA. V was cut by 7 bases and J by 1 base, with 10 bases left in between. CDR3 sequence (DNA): TGCAGCGGGTGGGGGGCGAACACTGAAGCTTTCTTT. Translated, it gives CSGWGANTEAFF.

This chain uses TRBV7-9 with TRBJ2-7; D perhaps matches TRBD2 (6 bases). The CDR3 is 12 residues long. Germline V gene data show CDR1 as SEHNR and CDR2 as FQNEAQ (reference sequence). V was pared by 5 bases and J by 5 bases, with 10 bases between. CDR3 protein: CASSPSGDEQYF. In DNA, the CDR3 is TGTGCCAGCAGCCCCTCGGGAGACGAGCAGTACTTC.

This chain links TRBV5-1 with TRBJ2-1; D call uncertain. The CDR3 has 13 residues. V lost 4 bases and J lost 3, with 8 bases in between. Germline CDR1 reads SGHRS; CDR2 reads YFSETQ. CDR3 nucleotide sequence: TGCGCCAGCAGCGAAGACAACTACAATGAGCAGTTCTTC. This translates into CASSEDNYNEQFF. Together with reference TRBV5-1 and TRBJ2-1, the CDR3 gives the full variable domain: KAGVTQTPRYLIKTRGQQVTLSCSPISGHRSVSWYQQTPGQGLQFLFEYFSETQRNKGNFPGRFSGRQFSNSRSEMNVSTLELGDSALYLCASSEDNYNEQFFGPGTRLTVL.

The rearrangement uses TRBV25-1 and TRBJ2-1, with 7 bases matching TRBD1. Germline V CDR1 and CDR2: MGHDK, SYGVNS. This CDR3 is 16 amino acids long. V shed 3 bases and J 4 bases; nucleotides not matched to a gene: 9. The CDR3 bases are TGTGCCAGCAGTGAGTCAGTGGGACAGTTATACAATGAGCAGTTCTTC. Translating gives CASSESVGQLYNEQFF.

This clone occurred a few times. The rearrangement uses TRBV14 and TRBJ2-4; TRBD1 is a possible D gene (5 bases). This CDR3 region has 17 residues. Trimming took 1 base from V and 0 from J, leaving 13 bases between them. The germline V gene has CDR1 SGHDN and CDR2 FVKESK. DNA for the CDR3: TGTGCCAGCAGCCAAGCCGCCGCAGGGTTAGCCAAAAACATTCAGTACTTC. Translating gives CASSQAAAGLAKNIQYF.

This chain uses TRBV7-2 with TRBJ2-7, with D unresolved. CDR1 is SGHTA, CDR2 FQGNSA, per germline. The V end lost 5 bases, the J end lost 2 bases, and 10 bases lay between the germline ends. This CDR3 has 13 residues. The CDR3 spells CASSPWPPYEQYF. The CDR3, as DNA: TGTGCCAGCAGCCCCTGGCCCCCCTACGAGCAGTACTTC. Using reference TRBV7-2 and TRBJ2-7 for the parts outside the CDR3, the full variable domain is GAGVSQSPSNKVTEKGKDVELRCDPISGHTALYWYRQSLGQGLEFLIYFQGNSAPDKSGLPSDRFSAERTGGSVSTLTIQRTQQEDSAVYLCASSPWPPYEQYFGPGTRLTVT.

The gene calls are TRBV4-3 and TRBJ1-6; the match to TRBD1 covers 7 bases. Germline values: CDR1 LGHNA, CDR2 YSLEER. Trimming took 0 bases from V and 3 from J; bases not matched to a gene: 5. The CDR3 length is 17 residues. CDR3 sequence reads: CASSQDRRDSYNSPLHF. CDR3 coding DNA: TGCGCCAGCAGCCAAGATAGAAGGGACAGCTATAATTCACCCCTCCACTTT.

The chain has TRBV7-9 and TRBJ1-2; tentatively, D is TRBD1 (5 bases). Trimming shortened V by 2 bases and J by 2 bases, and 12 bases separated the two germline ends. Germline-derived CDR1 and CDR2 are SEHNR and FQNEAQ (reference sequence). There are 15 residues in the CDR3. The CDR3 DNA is TGTGCCAGCAGCTTATCCGGGACGGAGAACTATGGCTACACCTTC. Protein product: CASSLSGTENYGYTF.

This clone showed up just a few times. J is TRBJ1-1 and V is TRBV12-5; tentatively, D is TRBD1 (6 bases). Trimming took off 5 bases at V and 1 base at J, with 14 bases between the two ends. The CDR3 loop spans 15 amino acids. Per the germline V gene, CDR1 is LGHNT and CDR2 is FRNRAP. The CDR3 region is CASGPPPGENTEAFF. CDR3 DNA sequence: TGTGCTAGTGGTCCTCCCCCAGGGGAGAACACTGAAGCTTTCTTT.